The 3 T cell receptor beta chains listed next were all sequenced from one sample in a study of cytomegalovirus exposure and HLA in healthy donors. Use of 60 Vbeta and 13 Jbeta primers characterized the PCR. Assay: immunoSEQ multiplex PCR; the TCRdb copy retains only in-frame clones and omits some. The sample has 150,000 to 200,000 clones; about 79% are singletons. What was sequenced was PBMCs. Every receptor here comes from a boy aged 2-15 years in good health and CMV-seronegative.

The V call is TRBV5-1, the J call TRBJ2-1; tentative D call: TRBD1 (6 bases). V lost 4 bases to trimming and J lost 6 bases, with 14 bases between them. Per germline, CDR1 SGHRS and CDR2 YFSETQ. The CDR3 extends over 14 amino acids. In DNA form, the CDR3 reads TGCGCCAGCAGCCCAGGGGCAAGGGGCAATGAGCAGTTCTTC. Protein: CASSPGARGNEQFF.

This sequence joins TRBV4-2 and TRBJ1-5; D call uncertain. Trimming pared 1 base from V and 3 bases from J, leaving 7 bases between. Germline lookup yields CDR1 LGHNA and CDR2 YNFKEQ. The CDR3 has 14 residues. This CDR3 reads CASSQASPNQPQHF. In DNA form, the CDR3 reads TGTGCCAGCAGCCAAGCTTCCCCCAATCAGCCCCAGCATTTT.

This clone turned up a few times. The chain carries TRBV9 and TRBJ1-2, with 10 bases matching TRBD1. Germline V lookup: CDR1 SGDLS, CDR2 YYNGEE. The CDR3 is 15 residues long. J lost 3 bases, V lost 4 bases, and 6 bases had no gene match. CDR3 sequence (DNA): TGTGCCAGCAGCCCCCGACAGGGGGCCCACTATGGCTACACCTTC. Its protein product is CASSPRQGAHYGYTF. The complete variable domain, with remaining parts taken from reference TRBV9 and TRBJ1-2, reads DSGVTQTPKHLITATGQRVTLRCSPRSGDLSVYWYQQSLDQGLQFLIQYYNGEERAKGNILERFSAQQFPDLHSELNLSSLELGDSALYFCASSPRQGAHYGYTFGSGTRLTVV.